The 2 T cell receptor beta chains listed next were all sequenced from one sample in a study of human T cells and chemical hapten exposure. Sample time point: pre-sensitization, week 0. Treatment of the sample: therapeutic diphenylcyclopropenone sensitization with weekly scalp DPC. TCRdb independently ran MiXCR on the RACE reads; one entry per CDR3 protein. The profile shows roughly 380,000 distinct CDR3 sequences, approximately 5.1% of them singletons. The material was whole blood, obtained in connection with sensitization to the hapten diphenylcyclopropenone (DPC). The receptors were sampled from a woman aged 45-59 years with alopecia areata. Some clones in this sample may be carry-over from other donors' samples.

Many counts were recorded for this clonotype. J is TRBJ2-7 and V is TRBV4-3; tentatively, D is TRBD1 (7 bases). CDR1 and CDR2 (germline): LGHNA, YSLEER. The V and J ends lost 3 bases and 3 bases respectively, with 18 bases between them. The CDR3 totals 16 residues. The CDR3 spells CASSQDYRGSSYEQYF. DNA for the CDR3: TGCGCCAGCAGCCAGGACTACAGGGGTAGTAGCTACGAGCAGTACTTC.

The V call is TRBV5-1, the J call TRBJ1-1; no firm D call. CDR1 SGHRS and CDR2 YFSETQ come from the germline V gene. This CDR3 contains 15 residues. V was clipped by 1 base and J by 0 bases, with 10 bases between them. DNA for the CDR3: TGCGCCAGCAGCTTGAATCGGCAGTTGAACACTGAAGCTTTCTTT. It yields the protein CASSLNRQLNTEAFF.